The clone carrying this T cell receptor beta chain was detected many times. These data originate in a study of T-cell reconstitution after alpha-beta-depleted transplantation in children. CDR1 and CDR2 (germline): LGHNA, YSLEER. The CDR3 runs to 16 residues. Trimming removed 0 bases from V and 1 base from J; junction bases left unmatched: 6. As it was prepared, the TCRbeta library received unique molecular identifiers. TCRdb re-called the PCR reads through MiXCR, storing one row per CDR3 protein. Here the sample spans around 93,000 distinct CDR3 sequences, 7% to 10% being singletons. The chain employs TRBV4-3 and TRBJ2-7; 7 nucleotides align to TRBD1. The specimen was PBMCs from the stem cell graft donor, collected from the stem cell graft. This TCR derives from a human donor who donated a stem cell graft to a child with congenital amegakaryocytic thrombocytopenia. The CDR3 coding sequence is TGCGCCAGCAGCCAAGAGCTCCGGGACAGATCCTACGAGCAGTACTTC. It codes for CASSQELRDRSYEQYF.